These T cell receptor beta chains were read from a single sample in a study of breast tumors, draining lymph nodes, adjacent tissues. Each CDR3 protein is one row after TCRdb ran MiXCR on the multiplex PCR reads. The sample lists nearly 200,000 distinct CDR3 sequences; over 25% were seen once. Sequencing was done on a sample of axillary lymph node tissue. The receptors were gathered from a female donor with breast cancer. Some clones in this sample may be carry-over from other donors' samples. CDR3s include the opening cysteine and the closing phenylalanine or tryptophan.

j_call v_call cdr3_aa
TRBJ2-7 TRBV2 CAGPEGDYEQYF
TRBJ1-6 TRBV6-1 CASSEPLGGGSPLHF
TRBJ2-3 TRBV11-2 CASVRGLTDTQYF
TRBJ1-5 TRBV20-1 CSATRPRGNQPQHF
TRBJ2-2 TRBV24-1 CATRTSGELFF
TRBJ2-7 TRBV9 CASSVGWQGDEQYF
TRBJ2-7 TRBV4-3 CASSHTAGGGDEQYF
TRBJ1-6 TRBV10-2 CASSDGQGGNSPLHF
TRBJ2-5 TRBV6-2/TRBV6-3 CASSSPGSGRRETQYF
TRBJ1-4 TRBV20-1 CSASDRAGKLFF
TRBJ1-5 TRBV6-1 CASSPSAVLSNQPQHF
TRBJ2-6 TRBV12-3/TRBV12-4 CASRRGANVLTF
TRBJ2-7 TRBV20-1 CSVLQGTGEQYF
TRBJ1-5 TRBV28 CASRKTHGGNQPQHF
TRBJ1-4 TRBV2 CARQGDSEKLFF
TRBJ2-2 TRBV11-3 CASSLGGSTGELFF
TRBJ1-2 TRBV20-1 CMRGGTGDGGYTF
TRBJ2-7 TRBV3-1 CASSPLRSSYEQYF
TRBJ2-1 TRBV2 CASSEGPLYSGGNNNEQFF
TRBJ2-7 TRBV5-5 CASSLGQVAYERYF
TRBJ2-3 TRBV27 CASSSSGGSADTQYF
TRBJ2-1 TRBV5-6 CASSLGSYPTDTQFF
TRBJ2-3 TRBV9 CASSFGSSGNTDTQYF
TRBJ2-3 TRBV30 CARSVGGVSTDTQYF
TRBJ2-1 TRBV24-1 CATSDSISGGTYNEQFF
TRBJ2-1 TRBV7-2 CASSPRGATYNEQFF
TRBJ2-3 TRBV6-2/TRBV6-3 CASKPVAGEADTQYF
TRBJ2-7 TRBV2 CASTLSGRVNEQYF
TRBJ1-2 TRBV3-1 CASSRDSANYGYTF
TRBJ2-7 TRBV6-2/TRBV6-3 CASSYPEGTGSVERYEQYF
TRBJ2-7 TRBV6-2/TRBV6-3 CASSYRESYEQYF
TRBJ1-3 TRBV18 CASSPRSAGNTIYF
TRBJ1-2 TRBV28 CATDVERRRGYTF
TRBJ1-2 TRBV6-5 CASSHGRGHGYTF
TRBJ2-2 TRBV19 CASSIRSRGRRTGELFF
TRBJ1-5 TRBV7-3 CASSLGWNQPQHF
TRBJ1-1 TRBV19 CASTTTGGSNTEAFF
TRBJ1-1 TRBV5-1 CASSRQGGGTEAFF
TRBJ1-1 TRBV6-5 CASRPGGRGVAFF
TRBJ2-6 TRBV6-1 CASSGRTVGGGNVLTF
TRBJ2-7 TRBV18 CASSPSSSYEQYF
TRBJ2-7 TRBV7-6 CASSQRTGNFGEQYF
TRBJ2-5 TRBV6-1 CASSGRLAPQETQYF
TRBJ2-5 TRBV7-9 CASSLEGGTGGETQYF
TRBJ1-4 TRBV7-2 CASREGQGQEKLFF
TRBJ2-6 TRBV7-3 CASSSTAHSGANVLTF
TRBJ2-5 TRBV7-9 CASSLGSHAETQYF
TRBJ2-7 TRBV7-9 CASSPRQGRTYEQYF
TRBJ2-7 TRBV29-1 CSVEVRSYEQYF
TRBJ2-7 TRBV7-2 CASSFRGTGINSYEQYF
TRBJ2-3 TRBV7-8 CASSPISGGHTQYF
TRBJ2-2 TRBV7-2 CASSSTRVLANTGELFF